This passage covers 20 T cell receptor beta chains from one sample sequenced in a study of regulatory T cells in long-lasting Graves disease. Combining iRepertoire HTBI primers with Arm-PCR of CDR3 regions, the authors built TCR beta libraries. TCRdb used MiXCR to reprocess the multiplex PCR reads, holding one entry per CDR3 protein. The sample contains some 250,000 distinct CDR3 sequences, 15% to 20% of which appear only once. Time point: newly diagnosed GD, antithyroid drugs for less than 3 months. The authors made the TCR library using RNA they extracted from PBMCs. A further study also used this sample, focusing on T cells in Graves' hyperthyroidism and ophthalmopathy.

The input for sequencing was peripheral blood mononuclear cells (PBMCs), taken at new diagnosis, from a patient treated with antithyroid drugs. All receptors derive from a young woman with Graves disease.

This clonotype was counted at least ten times. This chain joins TRBV29-1 and TRBJ1-5; D gene uncertain. The CDR3 has 13 amino acids. V dropped 5 bases and J dropped 0 bases, with 8 bases sitting between them. Germline V gene lookup returns CDR1 SQVTM and CDR2 ANQGSEA. CDR3 in DNA: TGCAGCGTTAGAGCTACTAGCAATCAGCCCCAGCATTTT. This codes for CSVRATSNQPQHF.

A word on this clonotype: With a far larger clone one base away, a read error is the likely cause. V gene TRBV7-9 combines with J gene TRBJ1-1; D unclear. Germline values: CDR1 SEHNR, CDR2 FQNEAQ (reference sequence). The CDR3 sequence is 15 residues long. The CDR3 nucleotides are TGTGCCAGCAGCTTAGCCGTAGGACGGAACGCTGAAGCTTTCTTT. This translates into CASSLAVGRNAEAFF.

This clonotype was seen many times. The chain employs TRBV20-1 and TRBJ1-1; D may be TRBD1 (5 bases). Germline loops: CDR1 DFQATT, CDR2 SNEGSKA (reference sequence). The CDR3 is 13 amino acids. The CDR3: CSAEFGAGTEAFF. Written as DNA, the CDR3 is TGCAGCGCAGAGTTTGGGGCCGGCACTGAAGCTTTCTTT.

This clonotype was detected ten times or more. DNA of the CDR3: TGTGCCAGCAGCCCTGGACAGGGACGAGAGGAGACCCAGTACTTC. The encoded protein is CASSPGQGREETQYF. This rearrangement joins TRBV7-8 to TRBJ2-5, with TRBD1 identical over 8 bases. The CDR3 is 15 residues long. Germline CDR1 is SGHVS and CDR2 is FQNEAQ. V dropped 5 bases and J dropped 5; count of bases not matched to a gene: 10.

The chain is built from TRBV7-9 and TRBJ1-4, with D tentatively TRBD1 (5 bases). V lost 6 bases, J lost 8 bases, and 16 bases lay in between. Germline values: CDR1 SEHNR, CDR2 FQNEAQ (reference sequence). This CDR3 contains 14 residues. Here the CDR3 reads CASSPRGGEEKLFF. The CDR3, as DNA: TGTGCCAGCAGTCCCAGAGGAGGGGAAGAAAAACTGTTTTTT. Full variable domain (rest looked up from reference TRBV7-9 and TRBJ1-4): DTGVSQNPRHKITKRGQNVTFRCDPISEHNRLYWYRQTLGQGPEFLTYFQNEAQLEKSRLLSDRFSAERPKGSFSTLEIQRTEQGDSAMYLCASSPRGGEEKLFFGSGTQLSVL.

J is TRBJ2-2 and V is TRBV12-3 or TRBV12-4; 8 bases match TRBD2. The CDR3 is 14 amino acids. V gave up 6 bases and J gave up 7 bases; unmatched junction bases: 7. In nucleotides, the CDR3 is TGTGCCAGCAGCCACGGGGGGGCCTTCGGGGAGCTGTTTTTT. Its protein is CASSHGGAFGELFF.

V usage is TRBV7-2 and J usage is TRBJ2-1, with 9 bases matching TRBD2. Germline V gives CDR1 SGHTA, CDR2 FQGNSA. Germline trimming cut 1 base from V and 7 bases from J; bases unmatched to any gene: 5. CDR3 length: 15 residues. CDR3 in amino acids: CASSLGGGGGNEQFF. Written as DNA, the CDR3 is TGTGCCAGCAGCTTAGGCGGCGGGGGGGGAAATGAGCAGTTCTTC.

This clonotype was counted at least ten times. V usage is TRBV7-9 and J usage is TRBJ2-5, with D maybe TRBD1 (6 bases). V was pared by 3 bases and J by 4 bases, with 9 bases between. This CDR3 has 13 amino acids. CDR1 and CDR2 from the germline V gene are SEHNR and FQNEAQ (reference sequence). The CDR3 DNA reads as TGTGCCAGCAGCTTGGGACAACTAGAGACCCAGTACTTC. This translates into CASSLGQLETQYF.

This clonotype was detected many times. This chain joins TRBV20-1 and TRBJ1-1; 9 bases agree with TRBD1. Germline trimming cut 1 base from V and 6 bases from J; bases unmatched to any gene: 9. CDR3 length: 15 amino acids. Germline V CDR1 and CDR2: DFQATT, SNEGSKA (reference sequence). The CDR3 loop is CSARVSGQGIPEAFF. CDR3 nucleotide sequence: TGCAGTGCTAGAGTATCGGGACAGGGAATACCTGAAGCTTTCTTT.

This clonotype appeared many times. The chain combines TRBV11-2 with TRBJ1-6; TRBD1 matches at 7 bases. Looked up from germline, CDR1 is SGHAT and CDR2 is FQNNGV. V lost 5 bases, J lost 7 bases, and 11 bases stayed unmatched. The CDR3 has 16 amino acids. DNA of the CDR3: TGTGCCAGCAGCCCTATCCGGGACAGTAAGAATTCACCCCTCCACTTT. It translates to CASSPIRDSKNSPLHF.

The table lists this clonotype with many counts. The rearrangement joins TRBV3-1 to TRBJ1-2; no clear D. The CDR3 runs 15 residues. Germline V lookup: CDR1 LGHDT, CDR2 YNNKEL (reference sequence). V was clipped by 2 bases and J by 0 bases, with 10 bases between them. CDR3 in amino acids: CASSQWAGTNYGYTF. CDR3 DNA sequence: TGTGCCAGCAGCCAATGGGCGGGAACTAACTATGGCTACACCTTC.

This clonotype was recorded many times. The chain couples TRBV12-5 to TRBJ2-4; TRBD1 aligns across 10 bases. The CDR3 spans 16 residues. Unmatched junction bases numbered 10, after V lost 5 bases and J lost 6 bases. CDR1 LGHNT and CDR2 FRNRAP come from the germline V gene. The CDR3 spells CASGTGQGGGVNIQYF. The DNA of the CDR3 is TGTGCTAGTGGTACCGGACAGGGGGGAGGCGTAAACATTCAGTACTTC.

Many counts were recorded for this clonotype. The rearrangement joins TRBV11-2 to TRBJ2-1; D perhaps matches TRBD2 (5 bases). The germline V and J ends were trimmed by 4 bases and 5 bases, with 15 bases remaining between them. This CDR3 has 15 amino acids. Germline V CDR1 and CDR2: SGHAT, FQNNGV. In nucleotides, the CDR3 is TGTGCCAGCAGCTCGGCAACGGGGTCTCACAATGAGCAGTTCTTC. Its protein product is CASSSATGSHNEQFF.

This clonotype was picked up many times. This chain uses TRBV29-1 with TRBJ1-2, with 7 bases aligning to TRBD1. Germline V gene sequence: CDR1 SQVTM, CDR2 ANQGSEA. CDR3 length: 12 residues. With V trimmed by 3 bases and J by 8 bases, 6 bases remained unmatched. In DNA form, the CDR3 reads TGCAGCGTTGAGTTACCAGGGGGGGGCTACACCTTC. It codes for CSVELPGGGYTF.

Many counts were recorded for this clonotype. The chain recombines TRBV7-2 with TRBJ2-1; 10 bases line up with TRBD2. The V and J ends lost 5 bases and 5 bases, in that order; junction bases with no gene match: 6. The germline V gene encodes CDR1 SGHTA and CDR2 FQGNSA. This CDR3 region has 15 residues. The CDR3: CASSHSGGPHNEQFF. DNA for the CDR3: TGTGCCAGCAGCCATAGCGGGGGGCCCCACAATGAGCAGTTCTTC.

The CDR3 DNA reads as TGTGAGACTATGCGGCTCGGGTACAATGAGCAGTTCTTC. This gives the protein CETMRLGYNEQFF. This chain connects TRBV5-6 to TRBJ2-1, with D perhaps TRBD2 (5 bases). Germline V lookup: CDR1 SGHDT, CDR2 YYEEEE. The CDR3 covers 13 residues.

In its sample, this clonotype was seen many times. This rearrangement joins TRBV7-9 to TRBJ1-2; D perhaps matches TRBD1 (6 bases). V was cut by 1 base and J by 0 bases, with 12 bases left in between. CDR1 is SEHNR and CDR2 is FQNEAQ in the germline V gene (reference sequence). CDR3 length: 16 residues. The CDR3 spells CASSLGMTGANYGYTF. As DNA, the CDR3 is TGTGCCAGCAGCTTAGGGATGACAGGAGCTAACTATGGCTACACCTTC.

This clonotype was observed at least ten times. J is TRBJ1-1 and V is TRBV20-1; D possibly corresponds to TRBD1 (6 bases). The CDR3 is made up of 14 amino acids. From germline, CDR1 is DFQATT and CDR2 SNEGSKA (reference sequence). Trimming left V 6 bases short and J 1 base short, with 15 bases between. CDR3 nucleotides: TGCAGTGCCCCTAGGGGGGTAGGGAACACTGAAGCTTTCTTT. Its protein product is CSAPRGVGNTEAFF.

Ten or more counts support this clonotype. This CDR3 reads CASSLEWGTLGAEAFF. The CDR3 nucleotides are TGTGCCAGCAGCTTAGAATGGGGGACGCTCGGGGCTGAAGCTTTCTTT. The chain couples TRBV7-6 to TRBJ1-1; D is possibly TRBD1 (5 bases). Looked up from germline, CDR1 is SGHVS and CDR2 is FNYEAQ. The CDR3 has 16 amino acids. The ends were cut back, 1 base at V and 6 bases at J, with 18 bases in the middle. Looking up the rest from reference TRBV7-6 and TRBJ1-1 gives the full variable domain: GAGVSQSPRYKVTKRGQDVALRCDPISGHVSLYWYRQALGQGPEFLTYFNYEAQQDKSGLPNDRFSAERPEGSISTLTIQRTEQRDSAMYRCASSLEWGTLGAEAFFGQGTRLTVV.

This clonotype appeared many times. This rearrangement joins TRBV6-2 or TRBV6-3 to TRBJ1-1; D might be TRBD1 (5 bases). Germline lookup yields CDR1 MNHEY and CDR2 SVGEGT. CDR3 size: 12 residues. V was clipped by 6 bases and J by 7 bases, with 12 bases between them. CDR3 DNA: TGTGCCAGCAGCGACGGGGCGCTTGAAGCTTTCTTT. Its protein product is CASSDGALEAFF.